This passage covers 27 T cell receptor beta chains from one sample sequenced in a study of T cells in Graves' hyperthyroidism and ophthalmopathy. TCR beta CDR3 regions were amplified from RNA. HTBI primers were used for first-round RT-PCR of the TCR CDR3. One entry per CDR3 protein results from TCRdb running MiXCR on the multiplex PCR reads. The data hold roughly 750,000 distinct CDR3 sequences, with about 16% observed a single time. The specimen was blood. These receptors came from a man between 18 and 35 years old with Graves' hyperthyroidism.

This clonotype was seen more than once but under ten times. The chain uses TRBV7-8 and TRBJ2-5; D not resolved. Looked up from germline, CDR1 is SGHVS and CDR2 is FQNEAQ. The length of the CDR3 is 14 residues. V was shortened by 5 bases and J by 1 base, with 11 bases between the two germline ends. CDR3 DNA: TGTGCCAGCAGCCCCGCACTCCTCCAAGAGACCCAGTACTTC. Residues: CASSPALLQETQYF.

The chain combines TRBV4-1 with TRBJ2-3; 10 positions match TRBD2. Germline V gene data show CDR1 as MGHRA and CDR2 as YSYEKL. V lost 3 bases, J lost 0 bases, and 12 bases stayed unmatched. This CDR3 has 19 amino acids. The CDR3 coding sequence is TGCGCCAGCAGCCACCCGGGAGGGACTAGCGCCACTAGCACAGATACGCAGTATTTT. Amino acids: CASSHPGGTSATSTDTQYF.

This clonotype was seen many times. In DNA form, the CDR3 reads TGTGCCAGCAGCCAGCTAGCAGGGGTCTCCTACAATGAGCAGTTCTTC. Protein product: CASSQLAGVSYNEQFF. The chain is built from TRBV7-3 and TRBJ2-1; a weak D match, TRBD1 (6 bases). Germline assignment: CDR1 SGHTA and CDR2 FQGTGA. V was trimmed by 5 bases and J by 0 bases, leaving 14 bases between them. This CDR3 is 16 amino acids long. Full variable domain (outside the CDR3, taken from reference TRBV7-3 and TRBJ2-1): GAGVSQTPSNKVTEKGKYVELRCDPISGHTALYWYRQSLGQGPEFLIYFQGTGAADDSGLPNDRFFAVRPEGSVSTLKIQRTERGDSAVYLCASSQLAGVSYNEQFFGPGTRLTVL.

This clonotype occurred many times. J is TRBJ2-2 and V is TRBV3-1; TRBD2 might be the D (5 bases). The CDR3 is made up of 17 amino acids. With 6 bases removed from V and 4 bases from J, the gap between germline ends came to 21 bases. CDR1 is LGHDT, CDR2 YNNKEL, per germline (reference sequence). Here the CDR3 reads CASSHIGERVPTGELFF. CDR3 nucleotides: TGTGCCAGCAGTCACATAGGAGAGAGGGTACCCACCGGGGAGCTGTTTTTT. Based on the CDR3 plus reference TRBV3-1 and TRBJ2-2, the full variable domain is DTAVSQTPKYLVTQMGNDKSIKCEQNLGHDTMYWYKQDSKKFLKIMFSYNNKELIINETVPNRFSPKSPDKAHLNLHINSLELGDSAVYFCASSHIGERVPTGELFFGEGSRLTVL.

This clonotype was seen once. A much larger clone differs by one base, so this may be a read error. CDR3 sequence reads: CAWTGYSNQPQHF. Here the CDR3 DNA reads TGTGCCTGGACCGGTTATAGCAATCAGCCCCAGCATTTT. V usage is TRBV30 and J usage is TRBJ1-5, with no clear D. This CDR3 is built from 13 residues. The germline CDR1 and CDR2 sequences are GTSNPN and SVGIG (reference sequence). Trimming shortened V by 4 bases and J by 0 bases, and 7 bases separated the two germline ends.

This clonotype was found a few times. The CDR3 region is CASSVDGRGEQFF. In DNA, the CDR3 is TGTGCCAGCAGCGTAGACGGGCGGGGTGAGCAGTTCTTC. This chain joins TRBV9 and TRBJ2-1; D is perhaps TRBD2 (6 bases). The CDR3 contains 13 residues. Germline assignment: CDR1 SGDLS and CDR2 YYNGEE. Trimming removed 0 bases from V and 9 bases from J, with 10 bases in between.

Here the CDR3 reads CSASTGLRETQYF. Here the CDR3 DNA reads TGCAGTGCTAGCACGGGGCTACGGGAGACCCAGTACTTC. The J gene is TRBJ2-5, the V gene TRBV20-1, with D perhaps given as TRBD1 or TRBD2 (5 bases each). With 3 bases removed from V and 5 bases from J, the gap between germline ends came to 13 bases. The CDR3 runs 13 residues. Germline CDR1 is DFQATT and CDR2 is SNEGSKA (reference sequence).

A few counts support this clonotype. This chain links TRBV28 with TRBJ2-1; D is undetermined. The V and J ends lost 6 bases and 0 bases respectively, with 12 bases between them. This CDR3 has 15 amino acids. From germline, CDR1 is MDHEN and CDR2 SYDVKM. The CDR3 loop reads CASSLRSRSYNEQFF. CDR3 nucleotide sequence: TGTGCCAGCAGCCTACGGTCCCGCTCCTACAATGAGCAGTTCTTC.

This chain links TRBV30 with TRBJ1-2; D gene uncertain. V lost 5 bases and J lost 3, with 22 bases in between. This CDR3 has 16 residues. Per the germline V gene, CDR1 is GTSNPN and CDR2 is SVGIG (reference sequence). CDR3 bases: TGTGCCTGGGGCCCCGCCCTGGAGGCCCTATACTATGGCTACACCTTC. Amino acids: CAWGPALEALYYGYTF.

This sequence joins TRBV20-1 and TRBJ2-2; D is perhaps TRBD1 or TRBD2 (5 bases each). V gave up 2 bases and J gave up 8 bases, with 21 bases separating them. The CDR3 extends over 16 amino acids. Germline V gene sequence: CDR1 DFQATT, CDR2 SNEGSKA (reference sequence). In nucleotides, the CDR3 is TGCAGTGCTAGACCGTTGAGGGGCTTGCGGGTTGGGGAGCTGTTTTTT. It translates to CSARPLRGLRVGELFF.

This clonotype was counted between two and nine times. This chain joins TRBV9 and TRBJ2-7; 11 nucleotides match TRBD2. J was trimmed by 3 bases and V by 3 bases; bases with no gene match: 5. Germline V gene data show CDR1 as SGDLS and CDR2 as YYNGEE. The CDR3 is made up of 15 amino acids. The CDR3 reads CASSGGTSGIYEQYF. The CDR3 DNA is TGTGCCAGCAGCGGGGGGACTAGCGGTATCTACGAGCAGTACTTC.

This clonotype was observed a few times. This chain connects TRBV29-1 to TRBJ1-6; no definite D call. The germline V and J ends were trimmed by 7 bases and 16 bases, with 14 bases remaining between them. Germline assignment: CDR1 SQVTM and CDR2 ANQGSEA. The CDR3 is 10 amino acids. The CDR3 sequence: CSGEGGELHF. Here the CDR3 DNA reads TGCAGCGGCGAGGGCGGGGAGCTCCACTTT.

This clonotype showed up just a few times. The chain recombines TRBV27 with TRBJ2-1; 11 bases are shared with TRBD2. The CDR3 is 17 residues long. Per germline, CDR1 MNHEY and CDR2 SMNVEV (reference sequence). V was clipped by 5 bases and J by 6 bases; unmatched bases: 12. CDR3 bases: TGTGCCAGCAGTCCACTAACTAGCGGGAGTAGGGTCAATGAGCAGTTCTTC. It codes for CASSPLTSGSRVNEQFF.

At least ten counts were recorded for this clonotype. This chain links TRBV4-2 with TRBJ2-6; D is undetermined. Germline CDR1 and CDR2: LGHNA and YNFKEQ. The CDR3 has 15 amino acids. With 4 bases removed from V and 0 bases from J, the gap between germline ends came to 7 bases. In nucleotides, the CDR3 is TGTGCCAGCAGCCTTGAGCACTCTGGGGCCAACGTCCTGACTTTC. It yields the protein CASSLEHSGANVLTF.

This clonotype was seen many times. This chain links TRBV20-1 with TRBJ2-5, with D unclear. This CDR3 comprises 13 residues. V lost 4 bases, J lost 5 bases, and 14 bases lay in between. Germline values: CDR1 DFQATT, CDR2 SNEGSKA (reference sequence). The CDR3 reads CSANVPVRETQYF. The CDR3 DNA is TGCAGTGCTAACGTACCCGTCCGGGAGACCCAGTACTTC.

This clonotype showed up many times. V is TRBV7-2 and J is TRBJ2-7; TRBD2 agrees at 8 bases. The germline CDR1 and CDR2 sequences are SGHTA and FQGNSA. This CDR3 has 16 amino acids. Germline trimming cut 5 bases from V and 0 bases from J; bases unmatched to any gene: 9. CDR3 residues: CASSPDSGTLSYEQYF. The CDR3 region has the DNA TGTGCCAGCAGCCCTGATAGCGGGACGCTCTCCTACGAGCAGTACTTC.

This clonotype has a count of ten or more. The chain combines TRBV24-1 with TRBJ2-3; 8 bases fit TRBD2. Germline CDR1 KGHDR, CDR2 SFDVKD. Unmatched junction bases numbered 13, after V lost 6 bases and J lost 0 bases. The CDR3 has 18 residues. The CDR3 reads CATSPGTRGVWSTDTQYF. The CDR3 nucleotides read TGTGCCACCAGTCCCGGGACTAGGGGAGTTTGGAGCACAGATACGCAGTATTTT.

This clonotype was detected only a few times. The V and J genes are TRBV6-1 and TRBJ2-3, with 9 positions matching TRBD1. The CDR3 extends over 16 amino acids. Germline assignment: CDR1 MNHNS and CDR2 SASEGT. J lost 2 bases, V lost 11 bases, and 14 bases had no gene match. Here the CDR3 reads CASVSGQGTLTDTQYF. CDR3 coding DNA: TGTGCCTCCGTAAGCGGACAGGGGACTCTCACAGATACGCAGTATTTT.

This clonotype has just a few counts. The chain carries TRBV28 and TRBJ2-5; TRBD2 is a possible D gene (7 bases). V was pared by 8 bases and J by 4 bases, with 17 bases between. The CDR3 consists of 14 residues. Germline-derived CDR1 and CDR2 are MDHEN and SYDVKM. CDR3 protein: CASGLGGAGETQYF. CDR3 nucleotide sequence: TGTGCCAGCGGTCTTGGGGGGGCGGGAGAGACCCAGTACTTC.

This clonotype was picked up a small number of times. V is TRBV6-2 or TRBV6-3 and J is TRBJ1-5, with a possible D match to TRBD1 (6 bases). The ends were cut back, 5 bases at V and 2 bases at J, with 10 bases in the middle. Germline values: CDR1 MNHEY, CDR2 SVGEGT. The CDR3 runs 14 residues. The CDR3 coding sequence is TGTGCCAGCAGTGACAGGTACGGCAATCAGCCCCAGCATTTT. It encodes CASSDRYGNQPQHF.

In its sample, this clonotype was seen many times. DNA for the CDR3: TGTGCCAGCAGTGAAGCGGCAGGGAGCGAAAACATTCAGTACTTC. This sequence encodes CASSEAAGSENIQYF. The genes are TRBV11-2 and TRBJ2-4; the D gene could be TRBD1 or TRBD2 (5 bases each). The CDR3 runs to 15 residues. The germline CDR1 and CDR2 sequences are SGHAT and FQNNGV. V was clipped by 6 bases and J by 5 bases, with 17 bases between them.

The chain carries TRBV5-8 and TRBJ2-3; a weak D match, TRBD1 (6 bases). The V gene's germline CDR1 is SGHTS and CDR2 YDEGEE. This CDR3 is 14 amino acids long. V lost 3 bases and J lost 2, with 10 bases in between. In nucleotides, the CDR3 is TGTGCCAGCAGCTCCGGACAGCCCACAGATACGCAGTATTTT. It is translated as CASSSGQPTDTQYF.

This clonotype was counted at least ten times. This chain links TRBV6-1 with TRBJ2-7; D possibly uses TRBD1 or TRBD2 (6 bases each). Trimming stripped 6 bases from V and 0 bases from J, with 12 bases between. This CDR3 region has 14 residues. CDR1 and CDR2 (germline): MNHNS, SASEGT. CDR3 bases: TGTGCCAGCAGCAAGGGGGGCAACTCCTACGAGCAGTACTTC. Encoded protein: CASSKGGNSYEQYF.

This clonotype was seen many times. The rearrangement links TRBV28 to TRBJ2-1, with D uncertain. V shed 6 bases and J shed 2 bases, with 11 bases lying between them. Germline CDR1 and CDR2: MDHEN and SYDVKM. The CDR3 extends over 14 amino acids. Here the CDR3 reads CASSPPLTYNEQFF. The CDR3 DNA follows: TGTGCCAGCAGCCCCCCCCTCACCTACAATGAGCAGTTCTTC.

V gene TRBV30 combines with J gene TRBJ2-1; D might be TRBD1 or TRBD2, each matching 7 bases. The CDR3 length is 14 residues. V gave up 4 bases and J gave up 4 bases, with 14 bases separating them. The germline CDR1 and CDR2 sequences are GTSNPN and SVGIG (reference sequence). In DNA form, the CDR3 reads TGTGCCTGGAACTCAGGGGGGGGTTACAATGAGCAGTTCTTC. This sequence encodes CAWNSGGGYNEQFF.

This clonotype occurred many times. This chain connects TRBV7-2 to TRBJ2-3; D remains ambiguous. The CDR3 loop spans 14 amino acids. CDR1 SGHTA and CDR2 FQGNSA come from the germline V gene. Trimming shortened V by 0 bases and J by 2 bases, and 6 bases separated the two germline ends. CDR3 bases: TGTGCCAGCAGCTTAGCGCAGCTCACAGATACGCAGTATTTT. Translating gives CASSLAQLTDTQYF.

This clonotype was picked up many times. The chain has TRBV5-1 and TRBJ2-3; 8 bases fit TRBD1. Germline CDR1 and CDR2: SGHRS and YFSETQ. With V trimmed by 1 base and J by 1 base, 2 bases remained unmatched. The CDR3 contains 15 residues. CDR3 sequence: CASSLQGARTDTQYF. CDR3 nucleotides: TGCGCCAGCAGCTTGCAGGGGGCGCGCACAGATACGCAGTATTTT.